The rows below give T cell receptor beta chains drawn from one sample of a study of cytomegalovirus exposure and HLA in healthy donors. TCRdb's table, derived via immunoSEQ multiplex PCR, lists solely in-frame clones and lacks some. The sample consists of 90,000 or so clones, roughly four fifths of them appearing once. The sequenced sample was PBMCs. The receptor set was obtained from a man between 45 and 60 years old in good health and CMV-seronegative. Each CDR3 is given with its conserved first and last residue. The order of the fields is clone size, V gene, D gene, J gene, CDR3 DNA, CDR3 protein. The D gene is left open where the match is weak. The size field is filled for only some rows; it gives once, few, many or a size class.

abundance: .; v_gene: TRBV27; d_gene: .; j_gene: TRBJ2-3; CDR3nt: TGTGCCAGCATTGCGACAGGAGGAGAAGATACGCAGTATTTT; CDR3aa: CASIATGGEDTQYF
abundance: .; v_gene: TRBV2; d_gene: TRBD2; j_gene: TRBJ2-5; CDR3nt: TGTGCCAGCCTCTTTAGGACTAGCGGGAACGGGGTCCAGTACTTC; CDR3aa: CASLFRTSGNGVQYF
abundance: .; v_gene: TRBV30; d_gene: .; j_gene: TRBJ2-1; CDR3nt: TGTGCCTGGAGTGTTTCGAATGAGCAGTTCTTC; CDR3aa: CAWSVSNEQFF
abundance: few; v_gene: TRBV9; d_gene: .; j_gene: TRBJ2-2; CDR3nt: TGTGCCAGCAGCGTAGCTCGGGGGAACACCGGGGAGCTGTTTTTT; CDR3aa: CASSVARGNTGELFF
abundance: .; v_gene: TRBV7-9; d_gene: .; j_gene: TRBJ1-2; CDR3nt: TGTGCCAGCAGCAAAGCAGGGGTCGGGGTTAACTATGGCTACACCTTC; CDR3aa: CASSKAGVGVNYGYTF
abundance: .; v_gene: TRBV7-9; d_gene: TRBD1; j_gene: TRBJ2-1; CDR3nt: TGTGCCAGCAGCTCGTATACCGGGACAGGGGGTTACAATGAGCAGTTCTTC; CDR3aa: CASSSYTGTGGYNEQFF
abundance: .; v_gene: TRBV2; d_gene: .; j_gene: TRBJ2-7; CDR3nt: TGTGCCAGCAGTGAAAAGGGACTCCCAAGTACCTACGAGCAGTACTTC; CDR3aa: CASSEKGLPSTYEQYF
abundance: .; v_gene: TRBV13; d_gene: .; j_gene: TRBJ1-4; CDR3nt: TGTGCCAGCAGCCAAGGGGGGGGAAATGAAAAACTGTTTTTT; CDR3aa: CASSQGGGNEKLFF
abundance: .; v_gene: TRBV11-3; d_gene: TRBD2; j_gene: TRBJ2-7; CDR3nt: TGTGCCAGCAGCTTACCCCCTGGGGGGGGTTTTCGGAAGTACGAGCAGTACTTC; CDR3aa: CASSLPPGGGFRKYEQYF
abundance: few; v_gene: TRBV2; d_gene: .; j_gene: TRBJ1-2; CDR3nt: TGTGCCAGCAGCCCGACACATACTAACTATGGCTACACCTTC; CDR3aa: CASSPTHTNYGYTF
abundance: .; v_gene: TRBV5-1; d_gene: .; j_gene: TRBJ1-5; CDR3nt: TGCGCCAGCAGCTCGGGGTATAACAATCAGCCCCAGCATTTT; CDR3aa: CASSSGYNNQPQHF
abundance: .; v_gene: TRBV6-6; d_gene: .; j_gene: TRBJ2-3; CDR3nt: TGTGCCAGCAGTCCTCGGGGGACCCCTGGCACAGATACGCAGTATTTT; CDR3aa: CASSPRGTPGTDTQYF
abundance: .; v_gene: TRBV28; d_gene: .; j_gene: TRBJ2-5; CDR3nt: TGTGCCAGCCGGCGGAGGGAGACCCAGTACTTC; CDR3aa: CASRRRETQYF
abundance: .; v_gene: TRBV2; d_gene: TRBD1; j_gene: TRBJ1-2; CDR3nt: TGTGCCAGCAGTGATGGGACAGATACCTTAGCTAACTATGGCTACACCTTT; CDR3aa: CASSDGTDTLANYGYTF
abundance: .; v_gene: TRBV25-1; d_gene: .; j_gene: TRBJ1-4; CDR3nt: TGTGCCAGCAGTGAGGCACTTGCGGATGAAAAACTGTTTTTT; CDR3aa: CASSEALADEKLFF
abundance: .; v_gene: TRBV9; d_gene: TRBD1; j_gene: TRBJ1-2; CDR3nt: TGTGCCAGCAGCTCCCACAGGGGGGGTAACTATGGCTACACCTTC; CDR3aa: CASSSHRGGNYGYTF
abundance: .; v_gene: TRBV10-3; d_gene: TRBD1; j_gene: TRBJ2-7; CDR3nt: TGTGCCATCAGCTGGACAGGGCGTGGAAGAAACTACGAGCAGTACTTC; CDR3aa: CAISWTGRGRNYEQYF
abundance: .; v_gene: TRBV9; d_gene: .; j_gene: TRBJ1-4; CDR3nt: TGTGCCAGCAGCGTAGAGGGGATGTCAACTAATGAAAAACTGTTTTTT; CDR3aa: CASSVEGMSTNEKLFF
abundance: .; v_gene: TRBV27; d_gene: TRBD1; j_gene: TRBJ2-1; CDR3nt: TGTGCCAGCACCCCCTGGGCGGGACAGGGTACGGAGCAGTTCTTC; CDR3aa: CASTPWAGQGTEQFF
abundance: .; v_gene: TRBV14; d_gene: TRBD1; j_gene: TRBJ2-6; CDR3nt: TGTGCCAGCAGCCAAGCCTGGGGACAGGGTTCGGCTGGGGCCAACGTCCTGACTTTC; CDR3aa: CASSQAWGQGSAGANVLTF
abundance: .; v_gene: TRBV29-1; d_gene: .; j_gene: TRBJ1-1; CDR3nt: TGCAGCGTTGAAATGGCCAGGCTGAACACTGAAGCTTTCTTT; CDR3aa: CSVEMARLNTEAFF
abundance: .; v_gene: TRBV28; d_gene: TRBD2; j_gene: TRBJ2-7; CDR3nt: TGTGCCAGCAGCCGACTAGCGGGAACCTACGAGCAGTACTTC; CDR3aa: CASSRLAGTYEQYF
abundance: .; v_gene: TRBV7-9; d_gene: TRBD1; j_gene: TRBJ2-7; CDR3nt: TGTGCCAGCAGCTTAGTCGGGACAGGGCACGAGCAGTACTTC; CDR3aa: CASSLVGTGHEQYF
abundance: .; v_gene: TRBV29-1; d_gene: .; j_gene: TRBJ2-7; CDR3nt: TGCAGCGTTGGGACACCAGGGGAGCAGTACTTC; CDR3aa: CSVGTPGEQYF
abundance: .; v_gene: TRBV9; d_gene: TRBD1; j_gene: TRBJ1-1; CDR3nt: TGTGCCAGCAGCTTACCACAGGGGGCGGTCCCTGAAGCTTTCTTT; CDR3aa: CASSLPQGAVPEAFF
abundance: .; v_gene: TRBV6-5; d_gene: TRBD1; j_gene: TRBJ2-7; CDR3nt: TGTGCCAGCAGCCCGGGACAGGGACGTTACGAGCAGTACTTC; CDR3aa: CASSPGQGRYEQYF
abundance: .; v_gene: TRBV20-1; d_gene: .; j_gene: TRBJ2-3; CDR3nt: TGCAGTGCCCGCAGACTAGATACGCAGTATTTT; CDR3aa: CSARRLDTQYF
abundance: .; v_gene: TRBV11-2; d_gene: TRBD1; j_gene: TRBJ2-7; CDR3nt: TGTGCCAGCAGTTCCTACTCCGGGACAGGGAACTACGAGCAGTACTTC; CDR3aa: CASSSYSGTGNYEQYF
abundance: .; v_gene: TRBV6-1; d_gene: .; j_gene: TRBJ1-5; CDR3nt: TGTGCCAGCAGTGAGTATGGACAGCCCAATCAGCCCCAGCATTTT; CDR3aa: CASSEYGQPNQPQHF
abundance: .; v_gene: TRBV2; d_gene: TRBD1; j_gene: TRBJ1-5; CDR3nt: TGTGCCAGCAACCCGCAGGACAGGGGTCAGCCCCAGCATTTT; CDR3aa: CASNPQDRGQPQHF
abundance: .; v_gene: TRBV7-9; d_gene: .; j_gene: TRBJ2-1; CDR3nt: TGTGCCAGCAGCTTAGACGGCGGCTTCTACAATGAGCAGTTCTTC; CDR3aa: CASSLDGGFYNEQFF
abundance: .; v_gene: TRBV5-4; d_gene: .; j_gene: TRBJ2-7; CDR3nt: TGTGCCAGCAGCTTGTCACAGGCTGTCGAGCAGTACTTC; CDR3aa: CASSLSQAVEQYF
abundance: .; v_gene: TRBV7-6; d_gene: .; j_gene: TRBJ2-2; CDR3nt: TGTGCCAGCAGCTGGACAGACGCGAACACCGGGGAGCTGTTTTTT; CDR3aa: CASSWTDANTGELFF
abundance: .; v_gene: TRBV7-9; d_gene: TRBD2; j_gene: TRBJ2-3; CDR3nt: TGTTCCAGCAGCTTCTCCGCTCTAGCGGGTGGCACAGATACGCAGTATTTT; CDR3aa: CSSSFSALAGGTDTQYF
abundance: .; v_gene: TRBV6-1; d_gene: TRBD2; j_gene: TRBJ2-7; CDR3nt: TGTGCCAGCAGTGCCGGGGGAGCGGGAGAACACGAGCAGTACTTC; CDR3aa: CASSAGGAGEHEQYF
abundance: few; v_gene: TRBV7-9; d_gene: .; j_gene: TRBJ1-4; CDR3nt: TGTTCCAGCAGCTTAGCCCGGTCGGCGGCGAAGAATGAAAAACTGTTTTTT; CDR3aa: CSSSLARSAAKNEKLFF
abundance: .; v_gene: TRBV15; d_gene: .; j_gene: TRBJ1-2; CDR3nt: TGTGCCACCAGCGGGAGTGGAGGGGCAGCTAACTATGGCTACACCTTC; CDR3aa: CATSGSGGAANYGYTF
abundance: .; v_gene: TRBV5-1; d_gene: .; j_gene: TRBJ2-2; CDR3nt: TGCGCCAGCAGCCTAGGAACGAACACCGGGGAGCTGTTTTTT; CDR3aa: CASSLGTNTGELFF
abundance: .; v_gene: TRBV7-7; d_gene: TRBD1; j_gene: TRBJ2-2; CDR3nt: TGTGCTAGCAGCCGGCCGGGACAGCCGAACACCGGGGAGCTGTTTTTT; CDR3aa: CASSRPGQPNTGELFF
abundance: .; v_gene: TRBV27; d_gene: TRBD1; j_gene: TRBJ1-1; CDR3nt: TGTGCCAGCAGTTTATTCCTGACAGGGCAAGCTTTCTTT; CDR3aa: CASSLFLTGQAFF
abundance: .; v_gene: TRBV6-5; d_gene: .; j_gene: TRBJ2-7; CDR3nt: TGTGCCAGCAGTTACCGGGGGACCCACGAGCAGTACTTC; CDR3aa: CASSYRGTHEQYF
abundance: .; v_gene: TRBV6-1; d_gene: .; j_gene: TRBJ2-7; CDR3nt: TGTGCCAGTTGGAGACGGTCCTACGAGCAGTACTTC; CDR3aa: CASWRRSYEQYF
abundance: few; v_gene: TRBV10-3; d_gene: .; j_gene: TRBJ1-1; CDR3nt: TGTGCCATCAGTGACATGGGGGGCACTGAAGCTTTCTTT; CDR3aa: CAISDMGGTEAFF
abundance: .; v_gene: TRBV11-2; d_gene: .; j_gene: TRBJ1-6; CDR3nt: TGTGCCAGCAGCCCCTGGACAGATAATTCACCCCTCCACTTT; CDR3aa: CASSPWTDNSPLHF
abundance: .; v_gene: TRBV6-6; d_gene: .; j_gene: TRBJ2-7; CDR3nt: TGTGCCAGCAGTCCTAATTTTGGGCAGTACTTC; CDR3aa: CASSPNFGQYF
abundance: .; v_gene: TRBV5-6; d_gene: .; j_gene: TRBJ2-2; CDR3nt: TGTGCCAGCAGCTTGGCGGTAGTAGGAGTTAACACCGGGGAGCTGTTTTTT; CDR3aa: CASSLAVVGVNTGELFF
abundance: .; v_gene: TRBV15; d_gene: .; j_gene: TRBJ1-5; CDR3nt: TGTGCCACCAGCAGAGGAGGCCAGCCCCAGCATTTT; CDR3aa: CATSRGGQPQHF
abundance: few; v_gene: TRBV6-6; d_gene: TRBD1; j_gene: TRBJ1-4; CDR3nt: TGTGCCAGCAGTTTATACAGGGGGCGTGATGAAAAACTGTTTTTT; CDR3aa: CASSLYRGRDEKLFF